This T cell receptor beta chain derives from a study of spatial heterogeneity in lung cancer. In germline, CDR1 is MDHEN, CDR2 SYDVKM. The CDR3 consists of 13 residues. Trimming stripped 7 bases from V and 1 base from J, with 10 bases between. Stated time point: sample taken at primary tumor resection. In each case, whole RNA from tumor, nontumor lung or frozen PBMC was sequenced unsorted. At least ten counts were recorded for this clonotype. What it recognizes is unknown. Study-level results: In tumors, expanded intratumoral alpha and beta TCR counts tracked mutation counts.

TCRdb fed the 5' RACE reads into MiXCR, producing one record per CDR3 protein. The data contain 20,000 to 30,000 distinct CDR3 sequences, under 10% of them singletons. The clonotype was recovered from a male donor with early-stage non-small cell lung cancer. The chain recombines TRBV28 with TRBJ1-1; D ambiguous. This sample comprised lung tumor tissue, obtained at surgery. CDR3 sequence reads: CASTELGNTEAFF. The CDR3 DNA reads TGTGCCAGCACAGAACTCGGGAACACTGAAGCTTTCTTT.